This TCR beta chain was sequenced during a study of graft-versus-host responses after intestinal transplantation. This clone was recorded only once. Its antigen is not known. The germline CDR1 and CDR2 sequences are SGHRS and YFSETQ. Trimming at V came to 4 bases and at J to 5 bases, leaving 7 bases not matched to a gene. The CDR3 runs 16 residues. Only in-frame clones appear in the TCRdb table, and some are missing; sequencing was by immunoSEQ multiplex PCR. The table includes approximately 63,000 clones, 89% detected once. Points from the study as a whole: Among circulating GvH clones, peak levels were associated with early post-transplant declines in HvG clones. Recipient bone marrow held GvH clones, some seen earlier in ileum or blood.

Lymphocytes from graft epithelium and lamina propria were isolated. This receptor was taken from a human patient who received an intestinal transplant, so some T cells may come from the graft donor. Sequencing used ileum tissue, obtained approximately 56 weeks after transplant. The chain employs TRBV5-1 and TRBJ2-5, with TRBD2 identical over 14 bases. CDR3 DNA: TGCGCCAGCAGCCCTGGGACTAGCGGGAGTGCGGAGACCCAGTACTTC. Its translation is CASSPGTSGSAETQYF.